Each of the 24 T cell receptor beta chains below was sequenced from the same sample in a study of shared clonotypes between healthy human individuals. The assay was immunoSEQ multiplex PCR, and TCRdb's table has in-frame clones only and misses some. The table lists about 490,000 clones, around four fifths of them singletons. The sequenced sample was PBMCs. These receptors originate from a woman between 40 and 50 years old in good health. Some clones in this sample may be carry-over from other donors' samples.

This clone was counted between two and nine times. The chain has TRBV7-2 and TRBJ1-5, with D tentatively TRBD1 (5 bases). CDR1 and CDR2 from the germline V gene are SGHTA and FQGNSA. Trimming cost V 3 bases and J 2 bases, with 11 bases left between them. The CDR3 spans 15 residues. CDR3 in amino acids: CASSFRAGRNQPQHF. The CDR3 DNA is TGTGCCAGCAGCTTCAGGGCAGGTCGCAATCAGCCCCAGCATTTT.

V is TRBV7-3 and J is TRBJ2-3; 10 bases agree with TRBD2. Trimming took 5 bases from V and 1 from J; bases not matched to a gene: 12. The germline V gene encodes CDR1 SGHTA and CDR2 FQGTGA. The CDR3 length is 18 residues. CDR3 in DNA: TGTGCCAGCAGCGCAACGGGTAGTACTAGCGGGGGCACAGATACGCAGTATTTT. It encodes CASSATGSTSGGTDTQYF.

This clone was detected once. The chain uses TRBV6-1 and TRBJ2-1; D not resolved. Germline CDR1 MNHNS, CDR2 SASEGT. This CDR3 is built from 11 residues. V lost 6 bases and J 4 bases, leaving 4 bases between the germline ends. The CDR3 DNA reads TGTGCCAGCAGGGGGTACAATGAGCAGTTCTTC. As protein: CASRGYNEQFF.

In regard to this clone: Other DNA sequences of this sample code for an identical CDR3. V and J are TRBV20-1 and TRBJ1-1; D uncertain. Trimming removed 1 base at V and 4 bases at J, with 1 base between. Germline loops: CDR1 DFQATT, CDR2 SNEGSKA (reference sequence). The CDR3 covers 10 residues. The CDR3 nucleotides are TGCAGTGCTAGAGCCACTGAAGCTTTCTTT. It is translated as CSARATEAFF.

The J gene is TRBJ1-3, the V gene TRBV4-2, with D unresolved. Germline lookup yields CDR1 LGHNA and CDR2 YNFKEQ. The length of the CDR3 is 14 residues. Deletions cut 0 bases from V and 4 bases from J, with 7 bases between. The CDR3 loop is CASSQDRAGNTIYF. The CDR3 DNA follows: TGTGCCAGCAGCCAAGATCGTGCCGGAAACACCATATATTTT.

The chain links TRBV14 to TRBJ2-5, with unresolved D. The CDR3 is 13 residues long. V was cut by 5 bases and J by 2 bases, with 9 bases left in between. Germline V gene lookup returns CDR1 SGHDN and CDR2 FVKESK. The CDR3 DNA reads TGTGCCAGCAGCGCTCGACTGCAAGAGACCCAGTACTTC. Its protein is CASSARLQETQYF.

This clone appeared a single time. CDR3 in DNA: TGTGCCAGCAGCTTAAATCTAGCCGTCTCCTACGAGCAGTACTTC. It yields the protein CASSLNLAVSYEQYF. The genes are TRBV7-9 and TRBJ2-7; weak D call: TRBD2 (5 bases). Germline lookup yields CDR1 SEHNR and CDR2 FQNEAQ (reference sequence). V lost 2 bases to trimming and J lost 0 bases, with 11 bases between them. This CDR3 spans 15 amino acids. The complete variable domain, with remaining parts taken from reference TRBV7-9 and TRBJ2-7, reads DTGVSQNPRHKITKRGQNVTFRCDPISEHNRLYWYRQTLGQGPEFLTYFQNEAQLEKSRLLSDRFSAERPKGSFSTLEIQRTEQGDSAMYLCASSLNLAVSYEQYFGPGTRLTVT.

The chain recombines TRBV14 with TRBJ2-2; no clear D gene. Germline V gene lookup returns CDR1 SGHDN and CDR2 FVKESK. Trimming took off 1 base at V and 4 bases at J, with 10 bases between the two ends. The CDR3 totals 15 residues. The CDR3 region is CASSQGSWGTGELFF. The CDR3 DNA is TGTGCCAGCAGCCAAGGAAGCTGGGGCACCGGGGAGCTGTTTTTT. The full variable domain, with the rest looked up from reference TRBV14 and TRBJ2-2, is EAGVTQFPSHSVIEKGQTVTLRCDPISGHDNLYWYRRVMGKEIKFLLHFVKESKQDESGMPNNRFLAERTGGTYSTLKVQPAELEDSGVYFCASSQGSWGTGELFFGEGSRLTVL.

CDR3 sequence reads: CASSFASGSETQYF. CDR3 nucleotide sequence: TGTGCCAGCAGCTTTGCTAGCGGGAGTGAGACCCAGTACTTC. The chain employs TRBV5-6 and TRBJ2-5; 10 bases line up with TRBD2. After removal of 2 bases from V and 5 bases from J, the junction contained 3 bases not matched to a gene. Germline loops: CDR1 SGHDT, CDR2 YYEEEE. This CDR3 has 14 amino acids. Based on the CDR3 plus reference TRBV5-6 and TRBJ2-5, the full variable domain is DAGVTQSPTHLIKTRGQQVTLRCSPKSGHDTVSWYQQALGQGPQFIFQYYEEEERQRGNFPDRFSGHQFPNYSSELNVNALLLGDSALYLCASSFASGSETQYFGPGTRLLVL.

A note on this clone: One junction end disagrees with the germline gene, perhaps due to a read error. At the DNA level, this CDR3 is encoded by other sequences in the same sample as well. This sequence joins TRBV29-1 and TRBJ2-1; 14 bases fit TRBD2. The CDR3 is 16 residues long. CDR1 SQVTM and CDR2 ANQGSEA come from the germline V gene. In DNA form, the CDR3 reads TGCAGCGTTGAGTCCGGGACTAGCGGGAGTTACAACGAGCAGTTCTTC. Residues: CSVESGTSGSYNEQFF.

The DNA of the CDR3 is TGCAGCGTCGCACTAGCAGGGAGTTCCTACGAGCAGTACTTC. Residues: CSVALAGSSYEQYF. The chain combines TRBV29-1 with TRBJ2-7, with D possibly matching TRBD2 (6 bases). The CDR3 sequence is 14 residues long. Germline assignment: CDR1 SQVTM and CDR2 ANQGSEA. Deletions cut 6 bases from V and 1 base from J, with 16 bases between.

The gene calls are TRBV19 and TRBJ2-7; D remains unclear. Germline V gives CDR1 LNHDA, CDR2 SQIVND (reference sequence). This CDR3 comprises 12 residues. Trimming left V 8 bases short and J 2 bases short, with 10 bases between. CDR3 residues: CASAAETYEQYF. In nucleotides, the CDR3 is TGTGCCAGTGCGGCCGAGACCTACGAGCAGTACTTC.

The chain couples TRBV18 to TRBJ2-2, with 8 bases that match TRBD2. CDR1 and CDR2 from the germline V gene are KGHSH and LQKENI. The CDR3 runs 18 residues. J was trimmed by 4 bases and V by 1 base; bases with no gene match: 11. This CDR3 is CASSPLRSGSFGTGELFF. DNA for the CDR3: TGTGCCAGCTCACCACTCAGAAGCGGGAGTTTTGGCACCGGGGAGCTGTTTTTT.

Only a few counts were recorded for this clone. V and J are TRBV7-9 and TRBJ1-6; D perhaps matches TRBD1 (6 bases). Germline CDR1 reads SEHNR; CDR2 reads FQNEAQ (reference sequence). Deletions cut 0 bases from V and 8 bases from J, with 8 bases between. The CDR3 runs to 14 residues. The CDR3 reads CASSLAGGYSPLHF. In nucleotides, the CDR3 is TGTGCCAGCAGCTTAGCTGGGGGCTATTCACCCCTCCACTTT.

As for this clone: Possible read error: a much larger clone is one base away. The chain joins TRBV2 to TRBJ2-7, with TRBD2 identical over 7 bases. CDR1 is SNHLY and CDR2 is FYNNEI in the germline V gene. CDR3 length: 14 amino acids. CDR3 nucleotide sequence: TGTGTCAGCAGTGTTCAAGCGGGACCCTACGAGCAGTACTTC. Translated, it gives CVSSVQAGPYEQYF.

The chain joins TRBV10-3 to TRBJ1-1; 9 nucleotides align to TRBD1. The CDR3 runs 16 residues. Germline CDR1 is ENHRY and CDR2 is SYGVKD. V shed 0 bases, J shed 5 bases, and the junction held 7 bases outside the gene matches. The CDR3 loop is CAISESTGGAGTEAFF. DNA for the CDR3: TGTGCCATCAGTGAGTCAACAGGGGGCGCGGGTACTGAAGCTTTCTTT.

The genes are TRBV27 and TRBJ1-6, with D unclear. V was clipped by 4 bases and J by 7 bases, with 8 bases between them. CDR1 is MNHEY, CDR2 SMNVEV, per germline (reference sequence). The CDR3 is 13 amino acids. The CDR3 is CASSYYPNSPLHF. The CDR3 bases are TGTGCCAGCAGTTATTACCCCAATTCACCCCTCCACTTT.

The chain links TRBV19 to TRBJ2-6, with D unresolved. Germline V gene lookup returns CDR1 LNHDA and CDR2 SQIVND (reference sequence). The length of the CDR3 is 15 residues. Trimming cost V 6 bases and J 4 bases, with 13 bases left between them. The chain's CDR3 is CASSRQSTGANVLTF. The CDR3 DNA reads TGTGCCAGTAGCCGCCAATCGACAGGGGCCAACGTCCTGACTTTC.

This clone has more than one count but fewer than ten. Other DNA sequences in this sample translate to the same CDR3. The chain has TRBV28 and TRBJ2-6; no definite D call. Trimming shortened V by 2 bases and J by 4 bases, and 3 bases separated the two germline ends. Germline CDR1 reads MDHEN; CDR2 reads SYDVKM. The CDR3 extends over 13 amino acids. The CDR3 sequence is CASSLPGANVLTF. CDR3 coding DNA: TGTGCCAGCAGTTTACCCGGGGCCAACGTCCTGACTTTC.

The V gene is TRBV9, the J gene TRBJ2-2; TRBD1 aligns across 7 bases. CDR1 SGDLS and CDR2 YYNGEE come from the germline V gene. Losses at the gene ends were 3 bases for V and 1 base for J; bases not matched to a gene: 6. The CDR3 loop spans 16 amino acids. The CDR3 loop reads CASSALGTENTGELFF. CDR3 in DNA: TGTGCCAGCAGCGCCCTCGGGACAGAGAACACCGGGGAGCTGTTTTTT.

The chain is built from TRBV7-3 and TRBJ2-3; 9 positions agree with TRBD2. V was pared by 5 bases and J by 3 bases, with 3 bases of the junction left unmatched. The germline CDR1 and CDR2 sequences are SGHTA and FQGTGA. CDR3 length: 14 residues. The CDR3: CASSPGLATDTQYF. For the CDR3, the DNA is TGTGCCAGCAGCCCCGGACTAGCGACAGATACGCAGTATTTT.

The V call is TRBV6-6, the J call TRBJ1-2; no clear D gene. Germline V gene sequence: CDR1 MNHNY, CDR2 SVGAGI (reference sequence). Trimming cost V 8 bases and J 1 base, with 14 bases left between them. The CDR3 spans 14 residues. For the CDR3, the DNA is TGTGCCAGCGGAGCAGGCAGAAGTAACTATGGCTACACCTTC. Translated: CASGAGRSNYGYTF.

The chain has TRBV4-2 and TRBJ2-3; 9 bases fit TRBD2. The CDR3 runs 16 residues. Trimming took 1 base from V and 7 from J; bases not matched to a gene: 9. Germline V CDR1 and CDR2: LGHNA, YNFKEQ. The CDR3 nucleotides read TGTGCCAGCAGCCAAGGGCTAGCGGGAACGAGGTATACGCAGTATTTT. Protein: CASSQGLAGTRYTQYF.

The chain employs TRBV19 and TRBJ2-2, with no clear D. V was cut by 7 bases and J by 1 base, with 10 bases left in between. Per germline, CDR1 LNHDA and CDR2 SQIVND (reference sequence). The CDR3 is 14 amino acids. The CDR3 region is CASNSGWNTGELFF. The CDR3 DNA reads TGTGCCAGTAACTCGGGTTGGAACACCGGGGAGCTGTTTTTT.